The 3 T cell receptor beta chains below come from one sample, sequenced in a study of blood T cell repertoires in COVID-19. Libraries were prepared by immunoSEQ multiplex PCR; TCRdb keeps only in-frame clonotypes and omits some of them. The sample holds roughly 190,000 clones, about four fifths seen once. Sequencing was done on a sample of peripheral blood. The receptors originated from a man aged 50 to 59 with active or convalescent COVID-19.

The V and J genes are TRBV29-1 and TRBJ1-1; unclear D gene. Germline assignment: CDR1 SQVTM and CDR2 ANQGSEA. Between the trimmed V and J ends, which lost 5 bases and 1 base, there was a span of 17 bases. This CDR3 spans 15 amino acids. CDR3 region: CSVHTLGLGNTEAFF. CDR3 nucleotides: TGCAGCGTTCATACCCTTGGACTCGGGAACACTGAAGCTTTCTTT.

This chain joins TRBV6-5 and TRBJ2-7, with D possibly being TRBD1 (5 bases). This CDR3 spans 12 amino acids. V lost 6 bases and J 5 bases, leaving 11 bases between the germline ends. Germline CDR1 is MNHEY and CDR2 is SVGAGI. The CDR3 coding sequence is TGTGCCAGCAGCGGACATGTCGACGAGCAGTACTTC. Translation: CASSGHVDEQYF.

This clone came up once. V gene TRBV6-5 combines with J gene TRBJ2-7; tentatively, D is TRBD2 (6 bases). This CDR3 contains 13 residues. V lost 5 bases, J lost 3 bases, and 11 bases lay in between. Germline loops: CDR1 MNHEY, CDR2 SVGAGI. The CDR3 region is CASSLREYYEQYF. As DNA, the CDR3 is TGTGCCAGCAGTCTCCGGGAGTACTACGAGCAGTACTTC.